This T cell receptor beta chain was sequenced in a study of T-cell memory formation after mild COVID-19. Findings of the study overall: Memory sampled before infection contained some responding clones, suggesting cross-reactive memory joined.

In TCRdb, the 5' RACE reads were re-called with MiXCR into one record per CDR3 protein. The table lists under 350,000 distinct CDR3 sequences, 15% to 20% of them singletons, with approximately 23% in the top ten. This clonotype came up a few times. Its specificity is not known. CDR1 and CDR2 (germline): DFQATT, SNEGSKA (reference sequence). The CDR3 contains 16 residues. The V gene end was trimmed by 4 bases and the J gene end by 4 bases; junction bases not matched to a gene: 11. V and J are TRBV20-1 and TRBJ2-2; TRBD1 matches at 8 bases. Sequences were obtained from PBMCs or a T cell subset sorted from them (not recorded which). The TCR comes from a man aged 18-30 years who had mild COVID-19 (a few samples of this study predate the infection). Cell type and time point are not known. Here the CDR3 reads CSATQGAGGLTGELFF. The CDR3 DNA sequence: TGCAGTGCTACTCAGGGGGCAGGGGGCCTCACCGGGGAGCTGTTTTTT.